This TCR beta chain was captured in a study of neurological immune-mediated disorders (dated by TCRdb to the late 2010s). Background for the entire study: Peripheral blood TCR-beta repertoires from HTLV-I-associated myelopathy (HAM/TSP) patients, multiple sclerosis patients and healthy controls were compared by UMI-based sequencing. The 90 to 110 TCR-beta libraries covered PBMC samples along with longitudinal samples, technical triplicates, and paired sorted CD4+ and CD8+ T-cell subsets. The cohort comprised about 68 subjects: some 15 HAM/TSP patients, some 35 multiple sclerosis patients and approximately 20 healthy controls. What the research found in general, with its limitations: TCR clonal expansion was highest in HAM/TSP patients and lowest in MS patients, with MS patients falling below even healthy controls. Across subjects, expanded clones never shared an identical CDR3 amino acid sequence, which suggests that the TCR-beta repertoires in every group were private.

Blood bank volunteers in Maryland, USA served as the healthy controls. Libraries from unsorted PBMCs were made from 2 million PBMCs kept in RNAlater at -80 degrees C until RNA extraction. PBMCs were separated from peripheral blood using Ficoll-Hypaque density gradient centrifugation and then cryopreserved in liquid nitrogen. On this clonotype: Its antigen remains undetermined. Base quality data are lacking; no much larger clone is found one base away.

cDNA was synthesized by template-switch 5'RACE using a primer carrying a 10-nucleotide random unique molecular identifier by which each TCR transcript was tagged. Over 190 million TCR-beta sequences, covering 15-18 subjects, were produced in each sequencing run. Total RNA was extracted with the RNeasy kit. Using the KAPA Real-time Library Amplification kit, TCR-beta VDJ regions were amplified with primers for the TCR constant region and the 5'RACE anchor. A first PCR added sample indexes and Illumina adaptors, after which a second PCR increased the library yield. The roughly 650 bp TCR product was size-selected on a 2% E-gel SizeSelection system after Ampure bead purification. Before pooling, library quality was checked on a Bioanalyzer, concentration was measured with Qubit, and libraries were quantified with the Kapa Library Quantification kit. Libraries were sequenced paired-end 2 x 150 bp on an Illumina HiSeq 2500. To increase sequence diversity, about 25-31% phiX was spiked into each library pool. The original methods were these. The UMI-based MiGEC pipeline processed quality-filtered reads and removed over 85% of raw TCR sequences during error correction. IMGT germline references were used for aligning VDJ genes, and each clonotype was defined as a unique CDR3 amino acid sequence together with its V-J genes. VDJtools evaluated clonal expansion, Shannon diversity and CDR3 relatedness (CalcPairwiseDistances, ClusterSamples); CLCbio workbench built phylogenetic trees. Expanded clones were defined as having at least 8 unique UMIs, based on coefficient-of-variation modelling across technical triplicates. The public sequencing data were trimmed at Q25 with fastp and processed into clonotypes with MiXCR by TCRdb, which kept only in-frame beta chains. Records with the same CDR3 protein are collapsed into one entry carrying the most frequent genes and DNA. The V and J calls reflect TCRdb's pipeline rather than the authors' work. The sample data list fewer than 35,000 distinct CDR3 sequences, and about 4.5% of these were observed just once. The top ten constitute roughly 24% of the sample.

The junction shows trimming of 4 bases on V and 4 bases on J, and the gene matches do not reach 7 bases of it. The CDR3 numbers 15 residues from cysteine through phenylalanine. Only CDR3 DNA is held: 45 bases, read in frame from base 1. According to the germline V gene, CDR1 reads SGHRS and CDR2 reads YFSETQ. The chain links TRBV5-1 with TRBJ1-5, and TRBD1 matches 8 of the central bases. The receptor was derived from a man younger than 35 in good health. What was sequenced was PBMCs. The CDR3 protein sequence reads: CASSQGAGGNQPQHF. The DNA is TGCGCCAGCAGCCAGGGGGCCGGCGGAAATCAGCCCCAGCATTTT.